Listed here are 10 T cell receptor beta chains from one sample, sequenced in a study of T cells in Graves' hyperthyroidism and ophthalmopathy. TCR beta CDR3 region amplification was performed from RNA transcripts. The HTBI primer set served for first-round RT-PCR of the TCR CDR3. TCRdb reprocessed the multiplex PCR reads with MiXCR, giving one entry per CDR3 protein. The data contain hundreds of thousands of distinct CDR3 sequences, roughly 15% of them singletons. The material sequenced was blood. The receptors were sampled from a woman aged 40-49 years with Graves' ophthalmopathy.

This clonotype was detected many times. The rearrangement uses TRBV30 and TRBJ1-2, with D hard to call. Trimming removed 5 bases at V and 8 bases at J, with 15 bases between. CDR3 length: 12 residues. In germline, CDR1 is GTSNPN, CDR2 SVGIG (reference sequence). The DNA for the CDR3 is TGTGCCTGGGCGCGACACGGACTAGGCTACACCTTC. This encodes CAWARHGLGYTF. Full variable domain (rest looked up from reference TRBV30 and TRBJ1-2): SQTIHQWPATLVQPVGSPLSLECTVEGTSNPNLYWYRQAAGRGLQLLFYSVGIGQISSEVPQNLSASRPQDRQFILSSKKLLLSDSGFYLCAWARHGLGYTFGSGTRLTVV.

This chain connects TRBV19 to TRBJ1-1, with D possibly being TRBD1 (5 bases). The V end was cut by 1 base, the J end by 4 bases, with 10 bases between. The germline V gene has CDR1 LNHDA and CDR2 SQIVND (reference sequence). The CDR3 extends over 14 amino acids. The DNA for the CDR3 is TGTGCCAGTAGTATAGGGTTCGGGGGCACTGAAGCTTTCTTT. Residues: CASSIGFGGTEAFF.

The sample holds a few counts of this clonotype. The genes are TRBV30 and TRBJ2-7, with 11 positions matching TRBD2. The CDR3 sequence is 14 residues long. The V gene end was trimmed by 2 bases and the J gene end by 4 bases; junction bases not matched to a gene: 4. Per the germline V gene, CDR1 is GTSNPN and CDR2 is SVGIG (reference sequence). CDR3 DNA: TGTGCCTGGAGTCCGACTAGCGGGGTATACGAGCAGTACTTC. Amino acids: CAWSPTSGVYEQYF.

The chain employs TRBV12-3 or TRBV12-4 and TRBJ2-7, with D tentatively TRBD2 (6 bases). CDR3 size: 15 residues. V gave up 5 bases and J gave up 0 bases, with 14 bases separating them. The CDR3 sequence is CASSNPGLFSYEQYF. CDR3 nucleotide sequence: TGTGCCAGCAGTAACCCGGGACTCTTCTCCTACGAGCAGTACTTC.

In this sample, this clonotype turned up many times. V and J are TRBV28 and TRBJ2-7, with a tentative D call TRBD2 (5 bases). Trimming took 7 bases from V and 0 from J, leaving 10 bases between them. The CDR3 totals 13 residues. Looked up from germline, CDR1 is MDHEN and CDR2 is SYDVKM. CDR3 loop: CASIGSISYEQYF. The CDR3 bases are TGTGCCAGCATAGGGAGTATCTCCTACGAGCAGTACTTC.

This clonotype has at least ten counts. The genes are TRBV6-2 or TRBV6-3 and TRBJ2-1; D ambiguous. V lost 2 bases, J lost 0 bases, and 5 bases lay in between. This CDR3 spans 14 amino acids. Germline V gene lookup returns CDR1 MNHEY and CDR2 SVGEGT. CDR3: CASSYKDSYNEQFF. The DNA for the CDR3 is TGTGCCAGCAGTTACAAGGACTCCTACAATGAGCAGTTCTTC.

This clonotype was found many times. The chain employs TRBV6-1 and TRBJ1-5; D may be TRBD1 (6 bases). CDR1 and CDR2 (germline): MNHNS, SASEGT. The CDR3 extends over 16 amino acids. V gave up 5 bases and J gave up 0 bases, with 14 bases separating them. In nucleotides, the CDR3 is TGTGCCAGCAGTCAAACGACAGGCCATAGCAATCAGCCCCAGCATTTT. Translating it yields CASSQTTGHSNQPQHF.

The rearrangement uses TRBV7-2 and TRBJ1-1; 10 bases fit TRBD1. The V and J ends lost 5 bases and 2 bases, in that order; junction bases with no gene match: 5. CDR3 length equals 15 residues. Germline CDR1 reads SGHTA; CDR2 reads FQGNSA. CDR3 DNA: TGTGCCAGCAGCAACTGGGACAGGGGCAACACTGAAGCTTTCTTT. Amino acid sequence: CASSNWDRGNTEAFF. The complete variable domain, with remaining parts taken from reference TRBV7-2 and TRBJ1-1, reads GAGVSQSPSNKVTEKGKDVELRCDPISGHTALYWYRQSLGQGLEFLIYFQGNSAPDKSGLPSDRFSAERTGGSVSTLTIQRTQQEDSAVYLCASSNWDRGNTEAFFGQGTRLTVV.

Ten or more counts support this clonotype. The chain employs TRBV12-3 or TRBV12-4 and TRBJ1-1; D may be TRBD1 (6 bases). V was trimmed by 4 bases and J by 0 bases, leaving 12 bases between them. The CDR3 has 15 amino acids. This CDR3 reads CASSWGRDMNTEAFF. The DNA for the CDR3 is TGTGCCAGCAGTTGGGGCAGGGACATGAACACTGAAGCTTTCTTT.

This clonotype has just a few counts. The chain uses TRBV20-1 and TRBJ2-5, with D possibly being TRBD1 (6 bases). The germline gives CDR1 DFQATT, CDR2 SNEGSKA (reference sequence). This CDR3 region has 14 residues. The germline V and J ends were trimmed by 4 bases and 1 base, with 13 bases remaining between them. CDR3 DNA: TGCAGTGCTAACGAAGACAGGAGCCAAGAGACCCAGTACTTC. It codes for CSANEDRSQETQYF.